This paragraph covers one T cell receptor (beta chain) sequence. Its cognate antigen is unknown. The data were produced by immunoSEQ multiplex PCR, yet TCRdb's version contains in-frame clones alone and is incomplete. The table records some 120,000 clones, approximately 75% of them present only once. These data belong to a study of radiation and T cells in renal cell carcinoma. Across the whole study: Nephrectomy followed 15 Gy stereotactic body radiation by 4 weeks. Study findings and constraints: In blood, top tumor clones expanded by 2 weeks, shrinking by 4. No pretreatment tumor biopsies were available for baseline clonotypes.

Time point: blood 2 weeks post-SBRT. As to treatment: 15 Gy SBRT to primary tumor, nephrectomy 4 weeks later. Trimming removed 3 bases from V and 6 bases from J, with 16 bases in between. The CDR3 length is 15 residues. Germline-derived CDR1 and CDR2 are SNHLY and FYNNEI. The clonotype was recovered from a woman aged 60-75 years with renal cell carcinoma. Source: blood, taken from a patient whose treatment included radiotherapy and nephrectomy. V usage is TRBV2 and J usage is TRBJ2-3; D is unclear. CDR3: CASSETPIRGDTQYF. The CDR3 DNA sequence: TGTGCCAGCAGTGAGACCCCCATCAGAGGCGATACGCAGTATTTT.